This T cell receptor beta chain is from a study of T cell responses to AZD1222 COVID-19 vaccine. General study results and limits: Spike-specific TCR breadth and depth rose after two AZD1222 doses.

Germline loops: CDR1 SNHLY, CDR2 FYNNEI. The germline V and J ends were trimmed by 6 bases and 3 bases, with 12 bases remaining between them. The CDR3 covers 14 residues. Assay used: immunoSEQ multiplex PCR; TCRdb lists only in-frame clones, some missing. The table lists over 130,000 clones, 75% to 90% of them singletons. About this clone: As yet, its antigen is unknown.

V is TRBV2 and J is TRBJ1-5, with D possibly TRBD1 on 6 matching bases. This TCR came from an adult who received the AZD1222 COVID-19 vaccine. Source: peripheral blood, taken 28 days after the second AZD1222 dose. Here the CDR3 reads CASRRTVYNQPQHF. CDR3 DNA: TGTGCCAGCAGGAGGACAGTCTACAATCAGCCCCAGCATTTT.